Listed here are 24 T cell receptor beta chains from one sample, sequenced in a study of blood T cell repertoires in COVID-19. The data were produced by immunoSEQ multiplex PCR, yet TCRdb's version contains in-frame clones alone and is incomplete. Among 150,000 to 200,000 clones listed, about nine tenths were seen once. Input material: peripheral blood. All receptors derive from a woman in her forties or fifties with acute or convalescent COVID-19.

The rearrangement uses TRBV6-5 and TRBJ1-4, with unresolved D. Germline lookup yields CDR1 MNHEY and CDR2 SVGAGI. The V and J ends lost 4 bases and 8 bases respectively, with 17 bases between them. This CDR3 spans 15 amino acids. Here the CDR3 DNA reads TGTGCCAGCAGTTCCGCCATCACGGCGGGAGAAAAACTGTTTTTT. It is translated as CASSSAITAGEKLFF.

This rearrangement joins TRBV5-6 to TRBJ2-3; 13 bases align to TRBD2. With 2 bases clipped from V and 2 bases from J, the junction kept 8 bases outside the gene matches. The CDR3 has 18 residues. Germline V gene sequence: CDR1 SGHDT, CDR2 YYEEEE. This CDR3 is CASSLHGLAGVFTDTQYF. The CDR3 region has the DNA TGTGCCAGCAGCTTACACGGACTAGCGGGGGTCTTCACAGATACGCAGTATTTT.

The chain employs TRBV19 and TRBJ1-5; a possible D gene is TRBD1 (6 bases). Between the trimmed V and J ends, which lost 3 bases and 6 bases, there was a span of 15 bases. Germline V gene sequence: CDR1 LNHDA, CDR2 SQIVND (reference sequence). The CDR3 is 15 amino acids. CDR3 residues: CASSMAQGSGQPQHF. The CDR3 bases are TGTGCCAGTAGTATGGCACAGGGCAGTGGTCAGCCCCAGCATTTT.

The rearrangement joins TRBV23-1 to TRBJ2-1; tentative D call: TRBD1 (6 bases). TRBV23-1 falls under the ORF class, with uncertain function. The CDR3 is 15 amino acids. V lost 2 bases and J lost 6, with 14 bases in between. CDR3 nucleotide sequence: TGCGCCAGCAGTCAAAAAGCCGACAGGTTCAATGAGCAGTTCTTC. Translation: CASSQKADRFNEQFF.

This chain joins TRBV5-6 and TRBJ1-5, with TRBD1 as a possible D gene (6 bases). Germline V gives CDR1 SGHDT, CDR2 YYEEEE. The CDR3 length is 14 residues. V lost 4 bases and J 4 bases, leaving 12 bases between the germline ends. The CDR3 sequence: CASSRKQGNQPQHF. CDR3 nucleotides: TGTGCCAGCAGCCGAAAACAGGGTAATCAGCCCCAGCATTTT. The full variable domain, with the rest looked up from reference TRBV5-6 and TRBJ1-5, is DAGVTQSPTHLIKTRGQQVTLRCSPKSGHDTVSWYQQALGQGPQFIFQYYEEEERQRGNFPDRFSGHQFPNYSSELNVNALLLGDSALYLCASSRKQGNQPQHFGDGTRLSIL.

CDR3 in DNA: TGTGCCAGCAGTCAAATACAGGATTCACCCCTCCACTTT. Residues: CASSQIQDSPLHF. The chain links TRBV6-5 to TRBJ1-6, with TRBD1 as a possible D gene (5 bases). With 5 bases removed from V and 8 bases from J, the gap between germline ends came to 10 bases. This CDR3 has 13 residues. Germline V gives CDR1 MNHEY, CDR2 SVGAGI.

The chain uses TRBV3-1 (or the pseudogene TRBV3-2) and TRBJ2-7, with TRBD1 matching over 9 bases. Germline CDR1 is LGHDT and CDR2 is YNNKEL (reference sequence). This CDR3 contains 20 residues. The V and J ends lost 8 bases and 0 bases, in that order; junction bases with no gene match: 23. The CDR3: CASRLAGGEFRTGDSYEQYF. CDR3 nucleotides: TGTGCCAGCCGACTTGCGGGCGGTGAGTTTCGGACAGGGGACTCCTACGAGCAGTACTTC.

This clone has a single count. The chain carries TRBV19 and TRBJ1-2, with D perhaps matching TRBD1 (5 bases). Trimming left V 6 bases short and J 5 bases short, with 19 bases between. This CDR3 has 15 residues. CDR1 is LNHDA, CDR2 SQIVND, per germline (reference sequence). The CDR3 nucleotides read TGTGCCAGTAGGGGGGAGGGGACTGGAACTTATGGCTACACCTTC. Translation: CASRGEGTGTYGYTF.

CDR3 protein: CASSLDGTGMGANEKLFF. CDR3 in DNA: TGTGCCAGCAGCTTGGACGGGACAGGGATGGGTGCTAATGAAAAACTGTTTTTT. The chain carries TRBV7-2 and TRBJ1-4; 9 bases map to TRBD1. The CDR3 consists of 18 residues. Germline loops: CDR1 SGHTA, CDR2 FQGNSA. Unmatched junction bases numbered 11, after V lost 3 bases and J lost 3 bases.

The chain is built from TRBV9 and TRBJ2-1, with 7 bases matching TRBD2. Germline V CDR1 and CDR2: SGDLS, YYNGEE. The V and J ends lost 0 bases and 3 bases, in that order; junction bases with no gene match: 6. This CDR3 has 16 residues. The chain's CDR3 is CASSVDTSEYYNEQFF. The CDR3 DNA follows: TGTGCCAGCAGCGTAGATACTAGCGAATACTACAATGAGCAGTTCTTC.

The chain is built from TRBV6-5 and TRBJ2-3, with 11 bases lining up with TRBD2. The CDR3 covers 14 residues. Germline V gene data show CDR1 as MNHEY and CDR2 as SVGAGI. The V segment lost 10 bases and the J segment 5 bases; nucleotides outside the gene matches: 8. This CDR3 is CATGSGGAGDTQYF. The CDR3 DNA sequence: TGTGCCACGGGTAGCGGGGGGGCCGGAGATACGCAGTATTTT.

The chain uses TRBV18 and TRBJ2-1, with D perhaps matching TRBD1 (6 bases). CDR3 length: 16 residues. Trimming took off 3 bases at V and 0 bases at J, with 12 bases between the two ends. Germline loops: CDR1 KGHSH, CDR2 LQKENI. CDR3 nucleotides: TGTGCCAGCTCACCCCCAAGACAGGCCTCCTACAATGAGCAGTTCTTC. The encoded protein is CASSPPRQASYNEQFF.

The DNA for the CDR3 is TGTGCCAGCAGTGGGGGGTTGTGGCCTGAAGCTTTCTTT. Residues: CASSGGLWPEAFF. V gene TRBV6-2 or TRBV6-3 combines with J gene TRBJ1-1; D perhaps matches TRBD1 (5 bases). The CDR3 consists of 13 residues. Trimming removed 5 bases at V and 6 bases at J, with 13 bases between. Germline lookup yields CDR1 MNHEY and CDR2 SVGEGT.

The rearrangement links TRBV5-1 to TRBJ2-7; tentative D call: TRBD1 (6 bases). CDR1 SGHRS and CDR2 YFSETQ come from the germline V gene. The length of the CDR3 is 16 residues. V gave up 0 bases and J gave up 4 bases, with 17 bases separating them. CDR3: CASSLAGGQFLYEQYF. The CDR3 DNA follows: TGCGCCAGCAGCTTGGCCGGCGGACAGTTTTTGTACGAGCAGTACTTC.

V usage is TRBV5-5 and J usage is TRBJ1-1, with a weak D call TRBD1 (6 bases). The CDR3 runs to 13 residues. Germline values: CDR1 SGHKS, CDR2 YYEKEE (reference sequence). The V and J ends lost 6 bases and 6 bases respectively, with 15 bases between them. CDR3 loop: CASNIQGLPEAFF. CDR3 coding DNA: TGTGCCAGCAACATACAGGGTCTCCCTGAAGCTTTCTTT.

V is TRBV5-1 and J is TRBJ1-4; D is ambiguous. The CDR3 covers 13 residues. V lost 4 bases and J lost 6, with 10 bases in between. Germline CDR1 is SGHRS and CDR2 is YFSETQ. CDR3 sequence: CASSEGMDEKLFF. In nucleotides, the CDR3 is TGCGCCAGCAGCGAGGGAATGGATGAAAAACTGTTTTTT. The whole variable domain, remainder taken from reference TRBV5-1 and TRBJ1-4, is KAGVTQTPRYLIKTRGQQVTLSCSPISGHRSVSWYQQTPGQGLQFLFEYFSETQRNKGNFPGRFSGRQFSNSRSEMNVSTLELGDSALYLCASSEGMDEKLFFGSGTQLSVL.

The genes are TRBV15 and TRBJ1-1, with TRBD1 matching 7 bases. The CDR3 covers 15 residues. In germline, CDR1 is LNHNV, CDR2 YYDKDF (reference sequence). Trimming at V came to 0 bases and at J to 7 bases, leaving 8 bases not matched to a gene. The CDR3 DNA sequence: TGTGCCACCAGCAGAGATGGTAGAAGGGACAGTGAAGCTTTCTTT. Protein: CATSRDGRRDSEAFF.

The J gene is TRBJ1-1, the V gene TRBV7-9; D remains ambiguous. This CDR3 spans 14 amino acids. CDR1 SEHNR and CDR2 FQNEAQ come from the germline V gene (reference sequence). V was clipped by 0 bases and J by 2 bases, with 7 bases between them. CDR3 DNA: TGTGCCAGCAGCTTAGCGTTAGCCAACACTGAAGCTTTCTTT. Its translation: CASSLALANTEAFF.

This sequence joins TRBV18 and TRBJ2-7; 8 bases align to TRBD1. Germline values: CDR1 KGHSH, CDR2 LQKENI. The CDR3 is made up of 14 amino acids. J lost 4 bases, V lost 6 bases, and 8 bases had no gene match. The CDR3 spells CASSPGQAGYEQYF. The CDR3 region has the DNA TGTGCCAGCTCCCCGGGACAGGCGGGATACGAGCAGTACTTC.

The chain carries TRBV4-3 and TRBJ2-1; possible D gene TRBD1, 5 bases. Germline CDR1 reads LGHNA; CDR2 reads YSLEER. This CDR3 is built from 14 residues. Trimming pared 1 base from V and 6 bases from J, leaving 10 bases between. CDR3 in DNA: TGCGCCAGCAGCCAAGGGGGCCTAGTCAATGAGCAGTTCTTC. Protein product: CASSQGGLVNEQFF.

The chain is built from TRBV19 and TRBJ1-1; 7 bases are shared with TRBD1. The CDR3 runs to 13 residues. Per the germline V gene, CDR1 is LNHDA and CDR2 is SQIVND (reference sequence). J gave up 1 base and V 8 bases, and 4 bases lay outside the gene matches. In DNA, the CDR3 is TGTGCCAGTGATAGGACAGGGAACACTGAAGCTTTCTTT. Protein product: CASDRTGNTEAFF.

The V and J genes are TRBV28 and TRBJ1-2; D uncertain. CDR3 length equals 14 residues. Per germline, CDR1 MDHEN and CDR2 SYDVKM. With 6 bases removed from V and 8 bases from J, the gap between germline ends came to 19 bases. The DNA for the CDR3 is TGTGCCAGCAGCACCGCGGGGATGGATTGGGGCTACACCTTC. Translation gives CASSTAGMDWGYTF.

The V call is TRBV7-2, the J call TRBJ1-6; the D gene is possibly TRBD1 (5 bases). Germline lookup yields CDR1 SGHTA and CDR2 FQGNSA. V dropped 3 bases and J dropped 1 base, with 7 bases sitting between them. The CDR3 has 15 residues. In DNA form, the CDR3 reads TGTGCCAGCAGCTTCAGGGATTCCTATAATTCACCCCTCCACTTT. Its protein is CASSFRDSYNSPLHF.

This clone was seen a single time. This chain connects TRBV11-2 to TRBJ2-3; 9 nucleotides align to TRBD2. The germline V gene encodes CDR1 SGHAT and CDR2 FQNNGV. The CDR3 is 17 amino acids. V dropped 6 bases and J dropped 1; count of bases not matched to a gene: 11. The DNA of the CDR3 is TGTGCCAGCAGTCGCCTATCGGGACTAGCCGGCACAGATACGCAGTATTTT. It codes for CASSRLSGLAGTDTQYF. The variable domain in full, with the rest retrieved from reference TRBV11-2 and TRBJ2-3, is EAGVAQSPRYKIIEKRQSVAFWCNPISGHATLYWYQQILGQGPKLLIQFQNNGVVDDSQLPKDRFSAERLKGVDSTLKIQPAKLEDSAVYLCASSRLSGLAGTDTQYFGPGTRLTVL.